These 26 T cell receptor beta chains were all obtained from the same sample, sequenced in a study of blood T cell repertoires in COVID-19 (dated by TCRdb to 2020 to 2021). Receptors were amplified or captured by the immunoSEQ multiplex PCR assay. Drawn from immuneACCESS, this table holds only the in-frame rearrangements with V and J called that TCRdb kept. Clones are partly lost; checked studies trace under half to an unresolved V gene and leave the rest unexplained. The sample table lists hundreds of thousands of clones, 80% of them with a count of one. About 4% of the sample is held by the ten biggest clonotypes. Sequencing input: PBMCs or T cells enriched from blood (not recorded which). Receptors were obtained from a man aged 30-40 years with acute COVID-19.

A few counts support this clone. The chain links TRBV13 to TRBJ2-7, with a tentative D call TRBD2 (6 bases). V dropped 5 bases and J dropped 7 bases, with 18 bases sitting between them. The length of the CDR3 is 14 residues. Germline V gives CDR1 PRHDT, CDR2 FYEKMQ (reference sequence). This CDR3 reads CASSPWDWVREQYF. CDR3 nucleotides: TGTGCCAGCAGCCCCTGGGACTGGGTTAGAGAGCAGTACTTC.

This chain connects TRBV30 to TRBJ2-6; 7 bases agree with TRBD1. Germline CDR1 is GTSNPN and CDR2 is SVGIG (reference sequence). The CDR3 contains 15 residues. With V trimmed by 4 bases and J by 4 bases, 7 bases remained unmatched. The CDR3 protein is CAWNKDRSGANVLTF. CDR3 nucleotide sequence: TGTGCCTGGAATAAGGACAGGTCCGGGGCCAACGTCCTGACTTTC.

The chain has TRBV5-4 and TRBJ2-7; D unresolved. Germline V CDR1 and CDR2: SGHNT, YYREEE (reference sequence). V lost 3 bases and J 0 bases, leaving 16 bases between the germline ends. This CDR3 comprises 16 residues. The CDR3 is CASSSSAGSSSYEQYF. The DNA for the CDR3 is TGTGCCAGCAGCTCCTCGGCCGGGTCGAGCTCCTACGAGCAGTACTTC.

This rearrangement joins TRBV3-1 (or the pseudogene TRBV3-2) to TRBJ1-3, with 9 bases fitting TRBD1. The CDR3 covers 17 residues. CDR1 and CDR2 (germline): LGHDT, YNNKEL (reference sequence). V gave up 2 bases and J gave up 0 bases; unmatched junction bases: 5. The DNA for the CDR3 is TGTGCCAGCAGCCAACCCGGGACAGGGCCCTCTGGAAACACCATATATTTT. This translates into CASSQPGTGPSGNTIYF.

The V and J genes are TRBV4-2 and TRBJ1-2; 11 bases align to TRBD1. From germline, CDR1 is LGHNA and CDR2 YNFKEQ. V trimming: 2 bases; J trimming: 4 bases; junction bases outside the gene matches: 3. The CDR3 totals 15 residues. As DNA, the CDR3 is TGTGCCAGCAGCCAACGGGACAGGGGGAGCTATGGCTACACCTTC. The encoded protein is CASSQRDRGSYGYTF.

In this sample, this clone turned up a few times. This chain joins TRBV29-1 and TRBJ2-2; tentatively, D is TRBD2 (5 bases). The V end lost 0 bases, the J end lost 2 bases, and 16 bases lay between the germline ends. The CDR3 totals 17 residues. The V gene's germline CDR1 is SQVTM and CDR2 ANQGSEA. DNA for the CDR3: TGCAGCGTTGAAGAGGGCCCGGGGAGATACAACACCGGGGAGCTGTTTTTT. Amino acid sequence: CSVEEGPGRYNTGELFF.

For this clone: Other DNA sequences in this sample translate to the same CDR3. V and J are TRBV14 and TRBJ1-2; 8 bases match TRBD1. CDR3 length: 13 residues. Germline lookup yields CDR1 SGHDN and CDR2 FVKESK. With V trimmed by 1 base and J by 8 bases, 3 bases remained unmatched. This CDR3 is CASSQAGQGGYTF. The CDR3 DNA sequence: TGTGCCAGCAGCCAAGCCGGACAGGGCGGCTACACCTTC.

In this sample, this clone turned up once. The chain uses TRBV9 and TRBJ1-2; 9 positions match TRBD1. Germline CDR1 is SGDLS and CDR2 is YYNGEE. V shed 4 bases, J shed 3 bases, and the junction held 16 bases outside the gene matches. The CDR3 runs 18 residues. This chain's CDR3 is CASSKPGTGLILDYGYTF. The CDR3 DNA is TGTGCCAGCAGCAAACCCGGGACAGGGTTGATTTTGGACTATGGCTACACCTTC.

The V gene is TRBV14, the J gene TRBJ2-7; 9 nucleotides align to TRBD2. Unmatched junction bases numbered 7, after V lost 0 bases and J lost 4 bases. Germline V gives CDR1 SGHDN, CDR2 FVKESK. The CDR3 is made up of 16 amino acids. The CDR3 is CASSQDLAGPFYEQYF. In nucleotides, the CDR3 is TGTGCCAGCAGCCAAGACCTAGCGGGGCCCTTTTACGAGCAGTACTTC.

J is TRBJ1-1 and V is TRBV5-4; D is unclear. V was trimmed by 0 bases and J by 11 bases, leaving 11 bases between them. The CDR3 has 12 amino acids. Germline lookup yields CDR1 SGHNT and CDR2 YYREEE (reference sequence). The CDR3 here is CASSLATADAFF. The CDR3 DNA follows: TGTGCCAGCAGCTTGGCCACAGCCGATGCTTTCTTT.

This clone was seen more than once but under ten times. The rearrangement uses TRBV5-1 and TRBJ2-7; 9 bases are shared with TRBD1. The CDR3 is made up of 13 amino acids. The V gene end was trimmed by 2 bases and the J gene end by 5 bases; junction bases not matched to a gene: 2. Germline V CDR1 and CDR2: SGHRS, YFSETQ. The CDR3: CASSFRTGDEQYF. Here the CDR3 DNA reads TGCGCCAGCAGCTTTAGGACAGGGGACGAGCAGTACTTC. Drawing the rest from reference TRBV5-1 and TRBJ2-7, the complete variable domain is KAGVTQTPRYLIKTRGQQVTLSCSPISGHRSVSWYQQTPGQGLQFLFEYFSETQRNKGNFPGRFSGRQFSNSRSEMNVSTLELGDSALYLCASSFRTGDEQYFGPGTRLTVT.

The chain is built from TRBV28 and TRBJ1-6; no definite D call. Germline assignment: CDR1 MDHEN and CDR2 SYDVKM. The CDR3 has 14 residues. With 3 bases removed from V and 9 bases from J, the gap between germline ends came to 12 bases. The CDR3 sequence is CASSFRNSGSPLHF. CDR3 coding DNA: TGTGCCAGCAGTTTCAGGAACAGTGGTTCACCCCTCCACTTT.

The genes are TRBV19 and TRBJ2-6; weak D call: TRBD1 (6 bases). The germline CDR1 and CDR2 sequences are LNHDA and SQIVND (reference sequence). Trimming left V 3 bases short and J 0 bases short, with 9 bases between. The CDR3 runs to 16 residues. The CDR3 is CASSMGHGSGANVLTF. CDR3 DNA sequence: TGTGCCAGTAGTATGGGACATGGCTCTGGGGCCAACGTCCTGACTTTC.

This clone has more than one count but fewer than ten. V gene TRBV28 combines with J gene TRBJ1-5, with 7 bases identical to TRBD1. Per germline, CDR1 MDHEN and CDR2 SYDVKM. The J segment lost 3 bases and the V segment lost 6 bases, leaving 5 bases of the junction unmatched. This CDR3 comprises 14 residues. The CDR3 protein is CASSRDSLNQPQHF. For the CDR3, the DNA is TGTGCCAGCAGCCGGGACAGCCTCAATCAGCCCCAGCATTTT.

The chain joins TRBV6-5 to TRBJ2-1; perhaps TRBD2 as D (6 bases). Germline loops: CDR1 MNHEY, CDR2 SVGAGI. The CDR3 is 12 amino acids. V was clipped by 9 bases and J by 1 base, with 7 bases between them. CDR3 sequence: CARGGSYNEQFF. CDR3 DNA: TGTGCCAGGGGGGGATCCTACAATGAGCAGTTCTTC.

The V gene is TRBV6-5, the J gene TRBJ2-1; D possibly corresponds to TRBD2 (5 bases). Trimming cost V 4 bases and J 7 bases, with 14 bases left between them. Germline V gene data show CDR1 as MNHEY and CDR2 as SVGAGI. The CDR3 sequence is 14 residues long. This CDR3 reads CASSSSASRNEQFF. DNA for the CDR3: TGTGCCAGCAGTTCCTCGGCTAGCCGAAATGAGCAGTTCTTC.

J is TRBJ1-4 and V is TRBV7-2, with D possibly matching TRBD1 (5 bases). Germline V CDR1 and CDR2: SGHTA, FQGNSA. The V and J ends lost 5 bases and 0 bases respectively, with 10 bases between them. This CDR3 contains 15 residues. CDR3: CASSLRTTTNEKLFF. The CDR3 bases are TGTGCCAGCAGCCTCCGGACAACAACTAATGAAAAACTGTTTTTT.

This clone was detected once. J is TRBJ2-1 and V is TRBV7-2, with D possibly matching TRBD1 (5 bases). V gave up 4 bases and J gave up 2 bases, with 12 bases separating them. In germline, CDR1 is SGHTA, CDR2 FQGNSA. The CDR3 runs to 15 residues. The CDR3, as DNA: TGTGCCAGCAGCTCTGGGGCCTCCCCCTACAATGAGCAGTTCTTC. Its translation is CASSSGASPYNEQFF.

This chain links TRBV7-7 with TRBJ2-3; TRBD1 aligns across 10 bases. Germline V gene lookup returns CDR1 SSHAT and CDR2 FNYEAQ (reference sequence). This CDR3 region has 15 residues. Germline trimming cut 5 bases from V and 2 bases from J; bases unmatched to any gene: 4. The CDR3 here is CASSPGQGYTDTQYF. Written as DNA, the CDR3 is TGTGCCAGCAGCCCGGGACAGGGGTACACAGATACGCAGTATTTT.

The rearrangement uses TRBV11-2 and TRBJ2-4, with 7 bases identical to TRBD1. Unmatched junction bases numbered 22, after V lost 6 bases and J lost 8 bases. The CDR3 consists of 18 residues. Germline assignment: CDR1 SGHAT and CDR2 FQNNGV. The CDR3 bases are TGTGCCAGCAGGCACTTAGGACAGAACAGGGGCCGAGGGTACATTCAGTACTTC. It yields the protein CASRHLGQNRGRGYIQYF.

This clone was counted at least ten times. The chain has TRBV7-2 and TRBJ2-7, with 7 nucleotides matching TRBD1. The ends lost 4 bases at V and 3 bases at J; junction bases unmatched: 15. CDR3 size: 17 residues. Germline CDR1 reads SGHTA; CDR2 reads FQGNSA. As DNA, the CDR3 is TGTGCCAGCAGCTCCCCTTACAGACCGGGACAGAGCTACGAGCAGTACTTC. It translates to CASSSPYRPGQSYEQYF.

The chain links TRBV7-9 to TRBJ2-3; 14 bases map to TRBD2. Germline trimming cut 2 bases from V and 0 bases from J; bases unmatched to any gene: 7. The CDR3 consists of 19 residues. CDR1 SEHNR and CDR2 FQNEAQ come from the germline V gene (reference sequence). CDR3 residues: CASSLKGLAGAYSTDTQYF. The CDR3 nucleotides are TGTGCCAGCAGCTTAAAGGGACTAGCGGGGGCCTATAGCACAGATACGCAGTATTTT.

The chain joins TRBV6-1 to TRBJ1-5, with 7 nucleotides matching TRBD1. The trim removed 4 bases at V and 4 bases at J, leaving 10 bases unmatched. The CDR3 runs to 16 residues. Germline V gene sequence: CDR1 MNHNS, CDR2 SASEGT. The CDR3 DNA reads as TGTGCCAGCAGTGGGACAGGTGGGACGGTTAATCAGCCCCAGCATTTT. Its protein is CASSGTGGTVNQPQHF.

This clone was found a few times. This CDR3 reads CASSQGGAATDTQYF. The DNA for the CDR3 is TGCGCCAGCAGCCAGGGAGGGGCGGCCACAGATACGCAGTATTTT. The chain employs TRBV5-1 and TRBJ2-3, with 7 bases aligning to TRBD2. The CDR3 is 15 residues long. Germline CDR1 SGHRS, CDR2 YFSETQ. The junction had 7 bases not matched to a gene; V was cut back by 4 bases and J by 2 bases.

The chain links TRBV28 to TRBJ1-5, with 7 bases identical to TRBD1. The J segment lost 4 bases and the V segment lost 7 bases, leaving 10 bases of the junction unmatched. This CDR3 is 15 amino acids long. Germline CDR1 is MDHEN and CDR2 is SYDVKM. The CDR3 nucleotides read TGTGCCAGCAACCTACAGGGGATACTAAATCAGCCCCAGCATTTT. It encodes CASNLQGILNQPQHF.

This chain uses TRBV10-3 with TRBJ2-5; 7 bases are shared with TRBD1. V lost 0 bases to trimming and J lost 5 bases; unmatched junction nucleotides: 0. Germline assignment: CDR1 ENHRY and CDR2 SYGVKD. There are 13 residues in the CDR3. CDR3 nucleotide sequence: TGTGCCATCAGTGAGTCCAGGGGGGAGACCCAGTACTTC. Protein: CAISESRGETQYF.